This entry lists 7 T cell receptor beta chains sequenced from one sample in a study of human thymus T cells. Only in-frame clones appear in the TCRdb table, and some are missing; sequencing was by immunoSEQ multiplex PCR. Of some 130,000 clones listed, around 94% were seen once; the top ten hold approximately 0.022%. Thymic resections from corrective heart surgery supplied the tissue. The sample taken for sequencing was thymus tissue. The receptors originated from a boy in the first two years of life with a congenital heart defect but otherwise immunologically healthy.

Notes on this clone: Germline and junction disagree at one end, which may indicate a read error. J is TRBJ1-5 and V is TRBV13; D may be TRBD1 (5 bases). The CDR3 is made up of 16 amino acids. From germline, CDR1 is PRHDT and CDR2 FYEKMQ (reference sequence). The CDR3 region is CASSLGDWGFNQPQHF. The DNA of the CDR3 is TGTGCCAGCAGCCTAGGAGATTGGGGGTTCAATCAGCCCCAGCATTTT.

The rearrangement uses TRBV4-3 and TRBJ2-2; TRBD1 matches at 7 bases. Germline CDR1 LGHNA, CDR2 YSLEER. The V gene end was trimmed by 0 bases and the J gene end by 3 bases; junction bases not matched to a gene: 4. The CDR3 loop spans 16 amino acids. The CDR3 sequence is CASSQDDRVDTGELFF. CDR3 sequence (DNA): TGCGCCAGCAGCCAAGATGACAGGGTGGACACCGGGGAGCTGTTTTTT.

This clone was counted only a few times. The genes are TRBV28 and TRBJ1-1; D uncertain. There are 14 residues in the CDR3. Trimming left V 6 bases short and J 0 bases short, with 11 bases between. Germline V lookup: CDR1 MDHEN, CDR2 SYDVKM. The CDR3 region has the DNA TGTGCCAGCAGCTTTACAGCCATGAACACTGAAGCTTTCTTT. As protein: CASSFTAMNTEAFF. Supplemented by reference TRBV28 and TRBJ1-1, the full variable domain reads DVKVTQSSRYLVKRTGEKVFLECVQDMDHENMFWYRQDPGLGLRLIYFSYDVKMKEKGDIPEGYSVSREKKERFSLILESASTNQTSMYLCASSFTAMNTEAFFGQGTRLTVV.

CDR3 sequence reads: CASSPRRAGTGSYEQYF. In DNA form, the CDR3 reads TGTGCCAGCAGCCCACGGAGGGCCGGGACAGGGAGCTACGAGCAGTACTTC. This chain connects TRBV11-3 to TRBJ2-7, with 9 bases that match TRBD1. CDR3 length: 17 amino acids. Germline trimming cut 5 bases from V and 3 bases from J; bases unmatched to any gene: 14. The germline CDR1 and CDR2 sequences are SGHNT and YENEEA.

This clone was found once. The V call is TRBV5-8, the J call TRBJ1-1; D remains ambiguous. This CDR3 spans 16 amino acids. Per the germline V gene, CDR1 is SGHTS and CDR2 is YDEGEE. Trimming shortened V by 4 bases and J by 0 bases, and 16 bases separated the two germline ends. The CDR3 spells CASSGSLRSMNTEAFF. The CDR3 nucleotides read TGTGCCAGCAGCGGAAGCCTACGGAGTATGAACACTGAAGCTTTCTTT.

This chain links TRBV5-6 with TRBJ1-5; TRBD1 matches at 7 bases. The CDR3 contains 17 residues. CDR1 SGHDT and CDR2 YYEEEE come from the germline V gene. V shed 4 bases, J shed 11 bases, and the junction held 21 bases outside the gene matches. CDR3 bases: TGTGCCAGCAGCAGGACCCGGGACAGCCGATCAAGGGTAGCCCAGCATTTT. Translating gives CASSRTRDSRSRVAQHF.

The V call is TRBV4-2, the J call TRBJ2-7; 9 nucleotides align to TRBD2. The CDR3 covers 14 residues. Germline lookup yields CDR1 LGHNA and CDR2 YNFKEQ. Trimming cost V 5 bases and J 3 bases; bases outside gene matches: 5. For the CDR3, the DNA is TGTGCCAGCAGCGAGGGGCGGGGGGGCTACGAGCAGTACTTC. It yields the protein CASSEGRGGYEQYF.